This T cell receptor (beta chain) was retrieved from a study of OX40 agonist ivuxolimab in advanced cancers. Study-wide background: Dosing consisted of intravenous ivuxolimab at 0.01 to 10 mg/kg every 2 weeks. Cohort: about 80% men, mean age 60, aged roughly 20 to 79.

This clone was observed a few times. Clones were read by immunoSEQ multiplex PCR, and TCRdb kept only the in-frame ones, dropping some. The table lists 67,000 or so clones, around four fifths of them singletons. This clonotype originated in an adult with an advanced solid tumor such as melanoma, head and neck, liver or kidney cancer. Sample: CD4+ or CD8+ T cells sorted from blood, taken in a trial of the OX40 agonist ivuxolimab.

The CDR3 DNA sequence: TGTGCCAGCAGTGAAGGGATTGGCAACTCCTACGAGCAGTACTTC. This sequence encodes CASSEGIGNSYEQYF. The gene calls are TRBV2 and TRBJ2-7; D call uncertain. The germline V gene encodes CDR1 SNHLY and CDR2 FYNNEI. V lost 1 base and J lost 0, with 10 bases in between. The length of the CDR3 is 15 residues.